The 5 T cell receptor beta chains presented below share a single source sample, sequenced in a study of blood T cell repertoires in COVID-19. Sequenced by immunoSEQ multiplex PCR; TCRdb stores in-frame clones only, minus some. The data contain roughly 18,000 clones, about 80% of them seen just once; the ten biggest clones take up approximately 10%. Sequencing was carried out using peripheral blood. The origin of the receptors is a man older than 75 with acute or convalescent COVID-19.

CDR3 protein: CASSPTGKKTDTQYF. The CDR3 region has the DNA TGTGCCAGCAGCCCAACCGGGAAAAAGACAGATACGCAGTATTTT. The chain combines TRBV14 with TRBJ2-3; tentative D call: TRBD2 (5 bases). V dropped 4 bases and J dropped 3 bases, with 14 bases sitting between them. Germline CDR1 is SGHDN and CDR2 is FVKESK. CDR3 length: 15 residues.

The chain is built from TRBV6-2 or TRBV6-3 and TRBJ1-2; D might be TRBD1 (5 bases). The V and J ends lost 0 bases and 6 bases respectively, with 11 bases between them. Germline lookup yields CDR1 MNHEY and CDR2 SVGEGT. The CDR3 consists of 14 residues. CDR3 bases: TGTGCCAGCAGTTACTCCGGGGGTCCGGATGGCTACACCTTC. Protein sequence: CASSYSGGPDGYTF.

The J gene is TRBJ1-2, the V gene TRBV12-3 or TRBV12-4, with D maybe TRBD1 (6 bases). The CDR3 has 13 residues. Trimming pared 4 bases from V and 4 bases from J, leaving 10 bases between. This CDR3 reads CASSSRTVYGYTF. Written as DNA, the CDR3 is TGTGCCAGCAGTTCCCGGACAGTCTATGGCTACACCTTC.

The chain links TRBV21-1 to TRBJ2-7; the table's D gene call, TRBD1, was not cross checked with the DNA. TRBV21-1 is listed as a pseudogene. The CDR3 totals 18 residues. In nucleotides, the CDR3 is TGTGCCAGCAGCACCCTCGGTGGGGACACCGAGAGCTCCTACGAGCAGTACTTC. As protein: CASSTLGGDTESSYEQYF.

The rearrangement links TRBV19 to TRBJ2-1, with TRBD1 matching over 8 bases. The germline CDR1 and CDR2 sequences are LNHDA and SQIVND (reference sequence). Trimming removed 3 bases from V and 5 bases from J; junction bases left unmatched: 12. The CDR3 has 17 amino acids. In DNA form, the CDR3 reads TGTGCCAGTAGTATCTCGGGGGTGGGACAGGCGAACAATGAGCAGTTCTTC. It translates to CASSISGVGQANNEQFF.